This is a list of T cell receptor beta chains from one sample in a study of long-term antiretroviral therapy in people with HIV. Clones were sequenced by immunoSEQ multiplex PCR, and TCRdb holds only the in-frame ones, with some missing. This sample carries around 26,000 clones, around four fifths of them seen once, and the ten largest clones take about 15%. The sample consisted of unsorted PBMCs, taken roughly 4.5 years after starting antiretroviral therapy. These receptor sequences come from a man aged 30 to 39 with HIV. Both conserved end residues are part of each CDR3.

J gene,V gene,CDR3 protein
TRBJ1-5,TRBV13,CASSLGQGNQPQHF
TRBJ1-2,TRBV28,CASSARDSQYGYTF
TRBJ2-7,TRBV6-6,CASSYSGGNTYEQYF
TRBJ2-4,TRBV14,CASSQFREGSLAKNIQYF
TRBJ1-4,TRBV6-1,CASSEAWEKLFF
TRBJ2-3,TRBV10-3,CAISGIVTGTQYF
TRBJ2-2,TRBV7-9,CASRSLGTGELFF
TRBJ2-7,TRBV4-3,CASSQFGRQVGPYEQYF
TRBJ1-5,TRBV2,CASSASISNQPQHF
TRBJ2-1,TRBV7-3,CASRPQGGGREQFF
TRBJ1-6,TRBV5-5,CASSQEGHNSPLHF
TRBJ1-5,TRBV5-1,CASSLVPGGRQPQHF
TRBJ2-1,TRBV7-3,CASSARGLAGDNEQFF
TRBJ2-6,TRBV15,CATSSGTGDGANVLTF
TRBJ2-7,TRBV19,CASSIRGGNEQYF
TRBJ1-2,TRBV19,CASSPQSGGYGYTF
TRBJ2-1,TRBV9,CASSGQTGGNEQFF
TRBJ2-2,TRBV19,CASSNAGSTGELFF
TRBJ2-2,TRBV10-3,CAASKGLQNTGELFF
TRBJ2-5,TRBV7-7,CASSRTGGSGETQYF
TRBJ2-7,TRBV5-6,CASSWGIRDRGSEQYF
TRBJ2-7,TRBV9,CASSVGPAYEQYF
TRBJ2-1,TRBV10-3,CAISEGLSESGSRFF
TRBJ1-5,TRBV27,CASSLRGDDSNQPQHF
TRBJ2-7,TRBV6-5,CASSYSRTVRYEQYF
TRBJ1-1,TRBV7-9,CASSDPGGSEYTEAFF
TRBJ1-5,TRBV5-5,CASSFGGSNQPQHF
TRBJ2-1,TRBV7-8,CASSFYTGTRNSDEQFF
TRBJ1-5,TRBV11-2,CASSLQDSNQPQHF
TRBJ2-5,TRBV5-1,CASSLAGDARETQYF
TRBJ2-5,TRBV5-6,CASSLGSGGGETQYF
TRBJ2-7,TRBV7-2,CASSLDAGGSYEQYF
TRBJ2-5,TRBV5-6,CASSDRVQETQYF
TRBJ1-2,TRBV2,CASLGTGDGYTF
TRBJ2-5,TRBV28,CASSRLSFRTAQETQYF
TRBJ1-1,TRBV4-1,CASSQETGQTEAFF
TRBJ1-2,TRBV6-5,CASSYGNLYTF
TRBJ2-5,TRBV5-6,CASSRGLETQYF
TRBJ2-2,TRBV28,CASSLRGHSTGELFF
TRBJ2-5,TRBV7-8,CASSIQETQYF
TRBJ1-4,TRBV4-3,CASSQDHGTGYEKLFF